Here is one TCR beta chain with its context. The data stem from a study of cytomegalovirus exposure and HLA in healthy donors. Primers included in the PCR were 60 Vbeta and 13 Jbeta primers. Measured with immunoSEQ multiplex PCR; TCRdb has only the in-frame clones, and not every one. The sample yields roughly 180,000 clones, about 77% seen once. Looked up from germline, CDR1 is SGHTA and CDR2 is FQGTGA. The CDR3 runs 13 residues. V shed 8 bases and J 4 bases; nucleotides not matched to a gene: 5. The specimen sequenced was PBMCs. The chain joins TRBV7-3 to TRBJ2-5, with TRBD2 identical over 9 bases. This clonotype originated in a woman aged 25-40 years in good health and CMV-seropositive. The DNA for the CDR3 is TGTGCCAGCGGCGGGGGGGCCTTAGAGACCCAGTACTTC. Its protein product is CASGGGALETQYF.